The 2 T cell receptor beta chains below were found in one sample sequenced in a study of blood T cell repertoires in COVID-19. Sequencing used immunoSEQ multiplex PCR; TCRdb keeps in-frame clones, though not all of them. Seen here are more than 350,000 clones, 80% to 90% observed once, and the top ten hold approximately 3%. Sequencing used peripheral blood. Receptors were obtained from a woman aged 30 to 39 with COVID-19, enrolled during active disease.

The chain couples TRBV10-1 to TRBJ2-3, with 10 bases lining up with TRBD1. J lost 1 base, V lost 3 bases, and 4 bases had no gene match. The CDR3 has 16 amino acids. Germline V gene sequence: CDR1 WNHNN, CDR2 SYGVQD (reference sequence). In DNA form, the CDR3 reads TGCGCCAGCAGTGATCCTGGGACAGGGGGCACAGATACGCAGTATTTT. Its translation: CASSDPGTGGTDTQYF.

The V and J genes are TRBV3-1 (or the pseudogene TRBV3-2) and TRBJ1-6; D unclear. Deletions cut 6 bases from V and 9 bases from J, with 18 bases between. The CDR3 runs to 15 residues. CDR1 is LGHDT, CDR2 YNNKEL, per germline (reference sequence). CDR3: CASSLLGCGVSPLHF. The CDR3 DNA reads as TGTGCCAGCAGTCTCCTGGGATGCGGGGTTTCACCCCTCCACTTT.